A single sample is the source of the 10 T cell receptor beta chains below, sequenced in a study of T cell repertoires in cytomegalovirus infection. TCRdb processed the reads anew with MiXCR; each CDR3 protein has one entry. The table has approximately 250,000 distinct CDR3 sequences, 22% seen once. Input material: CD8+ T cells from PBMCs. These receptors were taken from a human donor in good health (CMV status not recorded). Some clones in this sample may be carry-over from other donors' samples.

This clonotype came up many times. The rearrangement joins TRBV7-9 to TRBJ2-3, with TRBD2 matching over 10 bases. Trimming at V came to 6 bases and at J to 5 bases, leaving 8 bases not matched to a gene. This CDR3 spans 15 amino acids. Germline-derived CDR1 and CDR2 are SEHNR and FQNEAQ (reference sequence). The CDR3 is CASRTAGGPGDTQYF. The DNA for the CDR3 is TGTGCCAGCAGGACAGCGGGGGGGCCGGGAGATACGCAGTATTTT.

V and J are TRBV11-2 and TRBJ2-1, with 9 nucleotides matching TRBD1. The CDR3 is made up of 14 amino acids. V dropped 5 bases and J dropped 7; count of bases not matched to a gene: 6. Germline V gene sequence: CDR1 SGHAT, CDR2 FQNNGV. This CDR3 is CASSDRGGWNEQFF. The CDR3 DNA is TGTGCCAGCAGCGACAGGGGGGGTTGGAATGAGCAGTTCTTC. Variable domain in full (rest from reference TRBV11-2 and TRBJ2-1): EAGVAQSPRYKIIEKRQSVAFWCNPISGHATLYWYQQILGQGPKLLIQFQNNGVVDDSQLPKDRFSAERLKGVDSTLKIQPAKLEDSAVYLCASSDRGGWNEQFFGPGTRLTVL.

Concerning this clonotype itself: This may come from a read error, since a much larger clone is one base off. V and J are TRBV12-3 or TRBV12-4 and TRBJ2-3; TRBD2 aligns across 10 bases. The ends lost 8 bases at V and 5 bases at J; junction bases unmatched: 13. The CDR3 consists of 16 residues. CDR3 residues: CASFDVGTSVEDTQYF. The CDR3 coding sequence is TGTGCCAGCTTCGATGTCGGGACTAGCGTCGAAGATACGCAGTATTTT.

The CDR3 DNA follows: TGCAGTGCTAGCATAGGGGGGCGAACCTACAATGAGCAGTTCTTC. Translation gives CSASIGGRTYNEQFF. The chain carries TRBV20-1 and TRBJ2-1; D possibly uses TRBD1 or TRBD2 (6 bases each). The germline V and J ends were trimmed by 3 bases and 2 bases, with 14 bases remaining between them. This CDR3 spans 15 amino acids. Germline CDR1 DFQATT, CDR2 SNEGSKA (reference sequence).

The chain links TRBV2 to TRBJ1-2; perhaps TRBD1 as D (6 bases). This CDR3 contains 14 residues. Germline V CDR1 and CDR2: SNHLY, FYNNEI. Trimming took off 8 bases at V and 4 bases at J, with 17 bases between the two ends. The CDR3 nucleotides are TGTGCCAGCGGTGGTATCGGACAGAGCTATGGCTACACCTTC. It encodes CASGGIGQSYGYTF.

This clonotype came up a few times. The rearrangement links TRBV12-3 or TRBV12-4 to TRBJ2-4, with TRBD1 as a possible D gene (5 bases). The CDR3 extends over 16 amino acids. Trimming removed 4 bases from V and 1 base from J, with 14 bases in between. The CDR3 region is CASSSDSNGAKNIQYF. In DNA form, the CDR3 reads TGTGCCAGCAGTTCCGACAGCAATGGGGCCAAAAACATTCAGTACTTC.

This clonotype occurred many times. The chain employs TRBV7-8 and TRBJ2-3, with D maybe TRBD2 (6 bases). This CDR3 has 16 residues. V gave up 3 bases and J gave up 6 bases, with 19 bases separating them. From germline, CDR1 is SGHVS and CDR2 FQNEAQ. CDR3 DNA: TGTGCCAGCAGCTTCGGTCGGGGGACGGGCCGGGATACGCAGTATTTT. Translated, it gives CASSFGRGTGRDTQYF.

The V gene is TRBV10-2, the J gene TRBJ2-7; D call uncertain. Trimming left V 0 bases short and J 3 bases short, with 9 bases between. Per germline, CDR1 WSHSY and CDR2 SAAADI. This CDR3 has 14 residues. The CDR3 here is CASSESGSGYEQYF. DNA of the CDR3: TGCGCCAGCAGTGAGTCGGGCTCCGGCTACGAGCAGTACTTC.

For this clonotype: This may stem from a read error, because a much larger clone lies one nucleotide away. This rearrangement joins TRBV7-2 to TRBJ1-4; D is uncertain. The CDR3 is 15 residues long. CDR1 is SGHTA and CDR2 is FQGNSA in the germline V gene. CDR3 nucleotide sequence: TGTGCCAGCAACTTAAACGGGCCCGTCAGTGAAAAACTGTTTTTT. Translating gives CASNLNGPVSEKLFF.

This clonotype appeared a few times. This chain uses TRBV5-6 with TRBJ2-3, with a weak D call TRBD1 (6 bases). With 2 bases removed from V and 3 bases from J, the gap between germline ends came to 22 bases. Germline V gene lookup returns CDR1 SGHDT and CDR2 YYEEEE. The CDR3 sequence is 18 residues long. As DNA, the CDR3 is TGTGCCAGCAGCTTAGGGACGGTCACAGGGCTGAGGACAGATACGCAGTATTTT. Amino acids: CASSLGTVTGLRTDTQYF.